This T cell receptor (beta chain) originates from a study of T cell clonality in common variable immunodeficiency. Only in-frame clones appear in the TCRdb table, and some are missing; sequencing was by immunoSEQ multiplex PCR. Recorded here are about 26,000 clones, none singletons. The V segment lost 4 bases and the J segment 5 bases; nucleotides outside the gene matches: 4. This CDR3 is 13 amino acids long. Germline V lookup: CDR1 SGHNT, CDR2 YYREEE (reference sequence). A word on this clone: Its specificity is unknown. The CDR3 extends 3 residues past the end of the read, so its final part is completed from the germline J gene.

All CVID subjects were on immunoglobulin replacement for at least one year. Findings and caveats of the study: Shared TCRbeta clones were fewer between CVID subjects than controls. CVID subjects showed higher TCRbeta clonality than healthy controls. Common variable immunodeficiency TCR beta sequences reportedly had fewer deletions and N-nucleotide insertions. T cell subpopulation sequencing would be needed to explain CVID clonality.

The sample comprised peripheral blood mononuclear cells. This chain connects TRBV5-4 to TRBJ2-7, with 9 bases aligning to TRBD2. This receptor was taken from a human donor with common variable immunodeficiency. CDR3 sequence: CASSIVAGDEQYF. The part of the CDR3 DNA that was read is TGTGCCAGCAGCATCGTAGCGGGGGACGAG.